One and the same sample provided the 17 T cell receptor beta chains below, sequenced in a study of beta chain features in type 1 diabetes. Sequencing targeted expressed TCRB transcripts, as all isolated RNA had been reverse transcribed. TCRdb's table, derived via immunoSEQ multiplex PCR, lists solely in-frame clones and lacks some. This table holds 300,000 to 450,000 clones, around an eighth found once. Input material: naive CD4+ T cells from blood. All receptors come from a man aged 18 to 30 in good health.

This clone turned up a few times. This chain joins TRBV5-1 and TRBJ2-7; weak D call: TRBD2 (5 bases). V was clipped by 0 bases and J by 6 bases, with 16 bases between them. CDR1 and CDR2 from the germline V gene are SGHRS and YFSETQ. CDR3 size: 15 residues. Written as DNA, the CDR3 is TGCGCCAGCAGCTTGGTTGGTGGGAGAGCCCGCGAGCAGTACTTC. Protein sequence: CASSLVGGRAREQYF.

This clone was observed a few times. The chain employs TRBV7-3 and TRBJ2-7, with 7 bases fitting TRBD1. The CDR3 runs to 14 residues. V gave up 1 base and J gave up 2 bases; unmatched junction bases: 2. From germline, CDR1 is SGHTA and CDR2 FQGTGA. The CDR3 nucleotides read TGTGCCAGCAGCTTAAAGCAGGGGGCCTACGAGCAGTACTTC. This sequence encodes CASSLKQGAYEQYF.

This chain connects TRBV7-2 to TRBJ2-5, with no clear D. Germline CDR1 SGHTA, CDR2 FQGNSA. There are 13 residues in the CDR3. The V and J ends lost 5 bases and 1 base respectively, with 8 bases between them. As DNA, the CDR3 is TGTGCCAGCAGCCCCCGGGTCCAAGAGACCCAGTACTTC. Its translation is CASSPRVQETQYF.

The J gene is TRBJ1-2, the V gene TRBV30; no clear D. The CDR3 has 15 residues. The V and J ends lost 0 bases and 5 bases respectively, with 16 bases between them. The germline V gene has CDR1 GTSNPN and CDR2 SVGIG (reference sequence). In DNA form, the CDR3 reads TGTGCCTGGAGTGTACTTCCTGGGCTCTGGTATGGCTACACCTTC. Translation gives CAWSVLPGLWYGYTF.

The chain combines TRBV6-5 with TRBJ1-1, with a weak D call TRBD1 (6 bases). V lost 9 bases, J lost 0 bases, and 17 bases lay in between. The V gene's germline CDR1 is MNHEY and CDR2 SVGAGI. This CDR3 comprises 15 residues. The CDR3 bases are TGTGCCAGTGGGGAGAGGGGGTTCATGAACACTGAAGCTTTCTTT. As protein: CASGERGFMNTEAFF.

This clone was seen more than once but under ten times. This rearrangement joins TRBV5-1 to TRBJ1-2; TRBD1 matches 10 bases. After removal of 4 bases from V and 8 bases from J, the junction contained 11 bases not matched to a gene. Germline CDR1 reads SGHRS; CDR2 reads YFSETQ. CDR3 size: 15 residues. CDR3 in DNA: TGCGCCAGCAGCATCCGACAGGGGGCCCTTTGGGGCTACACCTTC. Translating gives CASSIRQGALWGYTF. Variable domain in full (rest from reference TRBV5-1 and TRBJ1-2): KAGVTQTPRYLIKTRGQQVTLSCSPISGHRSVSWYQQTPGQGLQFLFEYFSETQRNKGNFPGRFSGRQFSNSRSEMNVSTLELGDSALYLCASSIRQGALWGYTFGSGTRLTVV.

This clone came up once. The chain uses TRBV25-1 and TRBJ2-7; 9 nucleotides agree with TRBD1. Germline trimming cut 4 bases from V and 6 bases from J; bases unmatched to any gene: 4. Per germline, CDR1 MGHDK and CDR2 SYGVNS. The CDR3 spans 13 residues. The CDR3 here is CASSAGTGTEQYF. CDR3 bases: TGTGCCAGCAGTGCCGGGACAGGGACCGAGCAGTACTTC.

This clone was picked up a small number of times. This chain joins TRBV11-1 and TRBJ2-1, with a possible D match to TRBD2 (6 bases). Per germline, CDR1 SGHAT and CDR2 FQDESV (reference sequence). Trimming took 5 bases from V and 5 from J, leaving 19 bases between them. The CDR3 extends over 16 amino acids. The CDR3 loop reads CASSGARGLLNNEQFF. The DNA for the CDR3 is TGTGCCAGCAGCGGAGCGCGGGGACTTCTAAACAATGAGCAGTTCTTC.

This clone was recorded a few times. It is unclear where the CDR3 begins or ends on the DNA, so no DNA is shown, and the CDR3 is as TCRdb lists it. The rearrangement links TRBV9 to TRBJ2-3; TRBD2, the D gene given by the table, was not confirmed from the DNA. Germline CDR1 SGDLS, CDR2 YYNGEE. The CDR3 length equals 14 residues, ends included. CDR3 in amino acids: CASSGSVAGGSLYF.

This clone has a single count. The rearrangement links TRBV13 to TRBJ2-3; TRBD1 might be the D (6 bases). The CDR3 is made up of 15 amino acids. The germline V gene encodes CDR1 PRHDT and CDR2 FYEKMQ (reference sequence). Between the trimmed V and J ends, which lost 5 bases and 0 bases, there was a span of 12 bases. This CDR3 is CASSIQGPSTDTQYF. The CDR3 coding sequence is TGTGCCAGCAGCATACAGGGACCCAGCACAGATACGCAGTATTTT. Looking up the rest from reference TRBV13 and TRBJ2-3 gives the full variable domain: AAGVIQSPRHLIKEKRETATLKCYPIPRHDTVYWYQQGPGQDPQFLISFYEKMQSDKGSIPDRFSAQQFSDYHSELNMSSLELGDSALYFCASSIQGPSTDTQYFGPGTRLTVL.

This clone has a handful of counts. The chain couples TRBV28 to TRBJ2-1, with unresolved D. There are 15 residues in the CDR3. The germline V and J ends were trimmed by 6 bases and 5 bases, with 17 bases remaining between them. Germline CDR1 MDHEN, CDR2 SYDVKM. CDR3 DNA sequence: TGTGCCAGCAGCTCAGCCGTCAGGCAGGACAATGAGCAGTTCTTC. Encoded protein: CASSSAVRQDNEQFF.

In this sample, this clone turned up a few times. The chain has TRBV7-2 and TRBJ1-1; TRBD1 might be the D (5 bases). V shed 3 bases and J shed 0 bases, with 8 bases lying between them. CDR3 size: 14 residues. Germline values: CDR1 SGHTA, CDR2 FQGNSA. CDR3 coding DNA: TGTGCCAGCAGCTTGGGACTCATGAACACTGAAGCTTTCTTT. Translating gives CASSLGLMNTEAFF.

The CDR3 DNA reads TGTGCCAGCAGCTTAGATTTTTGGACTTCGAACACCGGGGAGCTGTTTTTT. This sequence encodes CASSLDFWTSNTGELFF. V gene TRBV7-9 combines with J gene TRBJ2-2; a possible D gene is TRBD2 (5 bases). The V gene lost 1 base and the J gene lost 0 bases, with 12 bases spanning the gap. Germline assignment: CDR1 SEHNR and CDR2 FQNEAQ (reference sequence). CDR3 length: 17 amino acids.

This clone turned up a few times. The rearrangement links TRBV28 to TRBJ1-5, with TRBD1 identical over 9 bases. The CDR3 runs 13 residues. J was trimmed by 5 bases and V by 11 bases; bases with no gene match: 7. Looked up from germline, CDR1 is MDHEN and CDR2 is SYDVKM. In nucleotides, the CDR3 is TGTGCCCGGACAGGGGAGAGGGATCAGCCCCAGCATTTT. The encoded protein is CARTGERDQPQHF.

V gene TRBV30 combines with J gene TRBJ1-3; weak D call: TRBD1 (6 bases). The V and J ends lost 4 bases and 3 bases respectively, with 13 bases between them. Germline assignment: CDR1 GTSNPN and CDR2 SVGIG (reference sequence). The CDR3 extends over 14 amino acids. This CDR3 reads CAWTATGRGNTIYF. DNA for the CDR3: TGTGCCTGGACCGCGACAGGCCGTGGAAACACCATATATTTT.

This clone has a handful of counts. The rearrangement uses TRBV28 and TRBJ2-7; weak D call: TRBD2 (5 bases). The CDR3 totals 17 residues. Trimming removed 2 bases at V and 5 bases at J, with 22 bases between. Germline V gene data show CDR1 as MDHEN and CDR2 as SYDVKM. CDR3 nucleotide sequence: TGTGCCAGCAGTTTAGGTCCCCCCGAGGGCGTTCGGAACGAGCAGTACTTC. This gives the protein CASSLGPPEGVRNEQYF.

The rearrangement links TRBV6-5 to TRBJ2-1; a weak D match, TRBD2 (5 bases). From germline, CDR1 is MNHEY and CDR2 SVGAGI. Deletions cut 0 bases from V and 5 bases from J, with 14 bases between. This CDR3 is built from 16 residues. CDR3 bases: TGTGCCAGCAGTTACTCGGCCCAGCGGCACAACAATGAGCAGTTCTTC. Its translation: CASSYSAQRHNNEQFF.